Listed here are 24 T cell receptor beta chains from one sample, sequenced in a study of cytomegalovirus exposure and HLA in healthy donors. Measured with immunoSEQ multiplex PCR; TCRdb has only the in-frame clones, and not every one. This table has 120,000 to 150,000 clones, 85% to 90% appearing once. The sample taken for sequencing was PBMCs. The receptors were sampled from a woman in her late teens or twenties in good health and CMV-seropositive.

The V call is TRBV2, the J call TRBJ2-3; TRBD2 aligns across 8 bases. This CDR3 spans 14 amino acids. The J segment lost 6 bases and the V segment lost 3 bases, leaving 5 bases of the junction unmatched. CDR1 is SNHLY, CDR2 FYNNEI, per germline. The CDR3 spells CASSDILAGDTQYF. DNA of the CDR3: TGTGCCAGCAGTGATATTCTAGCGGGCGATACGCAGTATTTT.

CDR3 protein: CASRTVPQRNEKLFF. The CDR3, as DNA: TGTGCCAGCAGGACAGTGCCGCAGCGAAATGAAAAACTGTTTTTT. The genes are TRBV6-1 and TRBJ1-4; D perhaps matches TRBD1 (5 bases). Germline CDR1 is MNHNS and CDR2 is SASEGT. V was shortened by 6 bases and J by 5 bases, with 16 bases between the two germline ends. This CDR3 has 15 amino acids.

This clone was recorded only once. The CDR3 DNA is TGTGCCAGCAGTTCCTCCCAGGGGAGGGGGACCCAGTACTTC. This translates into CASSSSQGRGTQYF. The V call is TRBV6-6, the J call TRBJ2-5, with D possibly being TRBD2 (7 bases). Trimming took 4 bases from V and 7 from J, leaving 16 bases between them. Germline assignment: CDR1 MNHNY and CDR2 SVGAGI (reference sequence). There are 14 residues in the CDR3.

For the CDR3, the DNA is TGCGCCAGCAGCTTGGTTAGGGGGCGCGACGAGCAGTACTTC. Amino acid sequence: CASSLVRGRDEQYF. The rearrangement uses TRBV5-1 and TRBJ2-7, with 7 bases that match TRBD1. Germline values: CDR1 SGHRS, CDR2 YFSETQ. J lost 5 bases, V lost 0 bases, and 5 bases had no gene match. This CDR3 is 14 amino acids long.

The chain combines TRBV5-1 with TRBJ1-1; possible D gene TRBD1, 6 bases. Trimming removed 0 bases at V and 7 bases at J, with 13 bases between. This CDR3 is 14 amino acids long. Germline values: CDR1 SGHRS, CDR2 YFSETQ. The CDR3 DNA reads TGCGCCAGCAGCTTGGGAGCCAGGGGCAATGAAGCTTTCTTT. It translates to CASSLGARGNEAFF.

This chain joins TRBV6-5 and TRBJ1-1; D call uncertain. Germline V gene data show CDR1 as MNHEY and CDR2 as SVGAGI. The CDR3 sequence is 14 residues long. Deletions cut 3 bases from V and 1 base from J, with 9 bases between. CDR3 DNA: TGTGCCAGCAGTTATGCCGGCGGGAACACTGAAGCTTTCTTT. This translates into CASSYAGGNTEAFF.

J is TRBJ1-2 and V is TRBV27; a weak D match, TRBD1 (6 bases). This CDR3 contains 14 residues. V was cut by 6 bases and J by 1 base, with 12 bases left in between. Germline lookup yields CDR1 MNHEY and CDR2 SMNVEV (reference sequence). CDR3 nucleotide sequence: TGTGCCAGCAGGCTAGGGGGAAATAACTATGGCTACACCTTC. It is translated as CASRLGGNNYGYTF.

The chain joins TRBV5-1 to TRBJ1-3; weak D call: TRBD1 (5 bases). V lost 4 bases to trimming and J lost 0 bases, with 17 bases between them. Germline V gene sequence: CDR1 SGHRS, CDR2 YFSETQ. This CDR3 has 17 amino acids. The CDR3: CASSQGRGLVSGNTIYF. In DNA form, the CDR3 reads TGCGCCAGCAGCCAGGGAAGGGGTCTAGTCTCTGGAAACACCATATATTTT.

The rearrangement links TRBV30 to TRBJ2-1, with 8 bases matching TRBD2. V lost 1 base and J lost 15; bases outside the gene matches: 17. The CDR3 totals 15 residues. Per the germline V gene, CDR1 is GTSNPN and CDR2 is SVGIG (reference sequence). The CDR3 DNA follows: TGTGCCTGGAGTGCCCCCGTCTCGGCGGGAGGATCGGGGTTCTTC. Protein: CAWSAPVSAGGSGFF.

V is TRBV7-2 and J is TRBJ2-5; 9 nucleotides line up with TRBD2. The germline gives CDR1 SGHTA, CDR2 FQGNSA. The CDR3 totals 16 residues. The trim removed 5 bases at V and 0 bases at J, leaving 7 bases unmatched. The CDR3 coding sequence is TGTGCCAGCAGCCAAGGGCGGGGGGGCGACCAAGAGACCCAGTACTTC. This gives the protein CASSQGRGGDQETQYF.

The table lists this clone with a few counts. The rearrangement uses TRBV28 and TRBJ1-1; no reliable D call. Trimming pared 5 bases from V and 6 bases from J, leaving 7 bases between. CDR1 is MDHEN, CDR2 SYDVKM, per germline. There are 11 residues in the CDR3. The CDR3 DNA sequence: TGTGCCAGCAGTGTCACTGCTGAAGCTTTCTTT. Translated, it gives CASSVTAEAFF.

The rearrangement uses TRBV18 and TRBJ1-3; tentative D call: TRBD1 (5 bases). Germline loops: CDR1 KGHSH, CDR2 LQKENI. V was shortened by 0 bases and J by 0 bases, with 12 bases between the two germline ends. This CDR3 contains 17 residues. The CDR3 here is CASSPPGRQISGNTIYF. The DNA of the CDR3 is TGTGCCAGCTCACCACCGGGTAGACAGATCTCTGGAAACACCATATATTTT.

The J gene is TRBJ1-4, the V gene TRBV28; D unresolved. The CDR3 length is 14 residues. V lost 6 bases, J lost 0 bases, and 8 bases lay in between. From germline, CDR1 is MDHEN and CDR2 SYDVKM. In DNA form, the CDR3 reads TGTGCCAGCAGCCGGGATGCAACTAATGAAAAACTGTTTTTT. Translated: CASSRDATNEKLFF.

This clone was seen once. V and J are TRBV2 and TRBJ1-3; D might be TRBD1 (6 bases). Trimming stripped 7 bases from V and 0 bases from J, with 13 bases between. This CDR3 is built from 15 residues. CDR1 is SNHLY and CDR2 is FYNNEI in the germline V gene. Here the CDR3 reads CASILDRSSGNTIYF. In DNA, the CDR3 is TGTGCCAGCATTCTAGACAGGAGCTCTGGAAACACCATATATTTT.

The rearrangement links TRBV5-1 to TRBJ2-7; D perhaps matches TRBD2 (6 bases). Trimming left V 0 bases short and J 4 bases short, with 11 bases between. The CDR3 contains 14 residues. Looked up from germline, CDR1 is SGHRS and CDR2 is YFSETQ. The CDR3 DNA reads as TGCGCCAGCAGCTTGGGTACCCTAGCGTACGAGCAGTACTTC. Amino acid sequence: CASSLGTLAYEQYF.

A single count supports this clone. The chain links TRBV4-2 to TRBJ2-7; TRBD2 aligns across 8 bases. V shed 1 base and J 3 bases; nucleotides not matched to a gene: 8. This CDR3 is 16 amino acids long. The germline V gene has CDR1 LGHNA and CDR2 YNFKEQ. In DNA, the CDR3 is TGTGCCAGCAGCCAAGTAGGTTCAGCGGGGGTCTACGAGCAGTACTTC. This encodes CASSQVGSAGVYEQYF.

V and J are TRBV7-2 and TRBJ2-3; 7 bases fit TRBD2. Germline loops: CDR1 SGHTA, CDR2 FQGNSA. Unmatched junction bases numbered 1, after V lost 0 bases and J lost 1 base. The CDR3 has 15 residues. CDR3 sequence (DNA): TGTGCCAGCAGCTTAGCCGCGGGGGGCACAGATACGCAGTATTTT. Its translation: CASSLAAGGTDTQYF. Supplemented by reference TRBV7-2 and TRBJ2-3, the full variable domain reads GAGVSQSPSNKVTEKGKDVELRCDPISGHTALYWYRQSLGQGLEFLIYFQGNSAPDKSGLPSDRFSAERTGGSVSTLTIQRTQQEDSAVYLCASSLAAGGTDTQYFGPGTRLTVL.

This clone was recorded once. This chain's CDR3 is CASSFPGGRDTQYF. CDR3 in DNA: TGTGCCAGCAGTTTCCCGGGGGGGCGGGATACGCAGTATTTT. The V and J genes are TRBV28 and TRBJ2-3, with 8 positions matching TRBD2. V lost 3 bases, J lost 6 bases, and 5 bases stayed unmatched. The V gene's germline CDR1 is MDHEN and CDR2 SYDVKM. The CDR3 has 14 residues.

The chain combines TRBV2 with TRBJ2-5; tentatively, D is TRBD2 (5 bases). The CDR3 runs 14 residues. V lost 5 bases, J lost 4 bases, and 14 bases lay in between. Per germline, CDR1 SNHLY and CDR2 FYNNEI. The DNA of the CDR3 is TGTGCCAGCAGTCCTGTACTAGTCCCAGAGACCCAGTACTTC. Translated, it gives CASSPVLVPETQYF.

A single count supports this clone. The CDR3 region is CASRAEGGAEAFF. CDR3 coding DNA: TGTGCCAGCAGAGCGGAGGGTGGGGCTGAAGCTTTCTTT. The chain combines TRBV9 with TRBJ1-1; no reliable D call. The germline CDR1 and CDR2 sequences are SGDLS and YYNGEE. There are 13 residues in the CDR3. Deletions cut 5 bases from V and 6 bases from J, with 14 bases between.

The chain has TRBV7-8 and TRBJ1-3, with 7 bases fitting TRBD1. The V gene end was trimmed by 1 base and the J gene end by 6 bases; junction bases not matched to a gene: 9. CDR3 length equals 16 residues. Germline-derived CDR1 and CDR2 are SGHVS and FQNEAQ. CDR3 DNA: TGTGCCAGCAGCTTAGTATCCAGGGGGTCGGTAAACACCATATATTTT. Translated, it gives CASSLVSRGSVNTIYF.

The chain couples TRBV6-1 to TRBJ1-4; D is unclear. The V and J ends lost 6 bases and 5 bases respectively, with 10 bases between them. Germline CDR1 reads MNHNS; CDR2 reads SASEGT. The CDR3 has 13 residues. The CDR3: CASRPQRNEKLFF. For the CDR3, the DNA is TGTGCCAGCAGGCCACAGAGAAATGAAAAACTGTTTTTT.

In this sample, this clone turned up once. This chain joins TRBV14 and TRBJ2-7; 7 bases map to TRBD2. CDR1 is SGHDN, CDR2 FVKESK, per germline. V gave up 4 bases and J gave up 1 base; unmatched junction bases: 4. The CDR3 spans 14 residues. CDR3 coding DNA: TGTGCCAGCAGCCGGCTAGCGGATTCCTACGAGCAGTACTTC. Its translation is CASSRLADSYEQYF. Full variable domain (remainder filled in from reference TRBV14 and TRBJ2-7): EAGVTQFPSHSVIEKGQTVTLRCDPISGHDNLYWYRRVMGKEIKFLLHFVKESKQDESGMPNNRFLAERTGGTYSTLKVQPAELEDSGVYFCASSRLADSYEQYFGPGTRLTVT.

The genes are TRBV18 and TRBJ1-4; D is undetermined. The CDR3 totals 13 residues. Germline V gives CDR1 KGHSH, CDR2 LQKENI. V was clipped by 3 bases and J by 4 bases, with 6 bases between them. CDR3 nucleotide sequence: TGTGCCAGCTCACCTATTAGTAATGAAAAACTGTTTTTT. It encodes CASSPISNEKLFF. The full variable domain, its missing parts supplied by reference TRBV18 and TRBJ1-4, is NAGVMQNPRHLVRRRGQEARLRCSPMKGHSHVYWYRQLPEEGLKFMVYLQKENIIDESGMPKERFSAEFPKEGPSILRIQQVVRGDSAAYFCASSPISNEKLFFGSGTQLSVL.